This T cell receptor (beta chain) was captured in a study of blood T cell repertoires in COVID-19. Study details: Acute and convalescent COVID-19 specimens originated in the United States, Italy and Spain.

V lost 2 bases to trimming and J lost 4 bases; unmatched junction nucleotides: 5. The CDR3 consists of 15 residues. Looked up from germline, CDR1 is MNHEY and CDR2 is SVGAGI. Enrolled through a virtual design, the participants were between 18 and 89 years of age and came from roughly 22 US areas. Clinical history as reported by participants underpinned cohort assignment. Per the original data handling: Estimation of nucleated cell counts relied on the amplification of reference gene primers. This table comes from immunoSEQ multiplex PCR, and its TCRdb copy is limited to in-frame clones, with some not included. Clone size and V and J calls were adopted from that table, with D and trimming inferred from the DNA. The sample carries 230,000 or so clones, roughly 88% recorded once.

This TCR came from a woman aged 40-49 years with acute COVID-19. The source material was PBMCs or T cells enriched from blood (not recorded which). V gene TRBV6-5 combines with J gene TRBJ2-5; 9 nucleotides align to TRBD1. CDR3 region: CASSYGTGRRETQYF. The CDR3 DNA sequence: TGTGCCAGCAGTTACGGGACAGGGAGACGAGAGACCCAGTACTTC.